These T cell receptor beta chains were read from a single sample in a study of blood T cell repertoires in COVID-19. Produced via immunoSEQ multiplex PCR; TCRdb's table is partial and in-frame only. Seen here are 150,000 to 200,000 clones, 70% to 90% observed once, and the top ten hold 4.5% to 7.5%. The specimen sequenced was PBMCs or T cells enriched from blood (not recorded which). The origin of the receptors is a man between 35 and 55 years old who had recovered from COVID-19. The CDR3 runs from the conserved cysteine through the conserved F or W. D genes are given only for firm matches. Only part of the rows carry a size: once, few, many, or a class if the clone is expanded.

TRBJ1-3,.,TRBV7-9,TRBD1,TGTGCCAGCAGCTTTCCCGGGACAGGGGGCAATAGGGACACCATATATTTT,CASSFPGTGGNRDTIYF
TRBJ1-6,.,TRBV4-2,TRBD1,TGTGCCAGCAGCCAAGATTGGGCTACAGGACAGGGGAACTCACCCCTCCACTTT,CASSQDWATGQGNSPLHF
TRBJ2-7,.,TRBV4-1,TRBD1,TGCGCCAGCAGCCAGTCCCGGGACAGGGAATCCTACGAGCAGTACTTC,CASSQSRDRESYEQYF
TRBJ1-2,.,TRBV2,TRBD1,TGTGCCAGCAGTGAAGCGGGACAGGGGCCTTGGGGCTACACCTTC,CASSEAGQGPWGYTF
TRBJ2-3,.,TRBV6-4,TRBD2,TGTGCCAGCAGACATCGGGCCAGCGGGGGGGCAACAGATACGCAGTATTTT,CASRHRASGGATDTQYF
TRBJ1-6,many,TRBV11-2,.,TGTGCCAGCAGCTATAGCCATTCACCCCTCCACTTT,CASSYSHSPLHF
TRBJ1-1,.,TRBV7-9,.,TGTGCCGGAGTTACAGGGCGGGACACTGAAGCTTTCTTT,CAGVTGRDTEAFF
TRBJ1-3,.,TRBV9,TRBD1,TGTGCCAGCAGCGTAGGCCGGGACAGGGTAAGGTCTGGAAACACCATATATTTT,CASSVGRDRVRSGNTIYF
TRBJ1-2,once,TRBV4-1,TRBD1,TGCGCCAGCAGCTTAAACGCTCGGACAGGGCCTAACTATGGCTACACCTTC,CASSLNARTGPNYGYTF
TRBJ2-3,.,TRBV10-3,TRBD1,TGTGCCATCAGTCCCCCCCTTGGACAGGCTAGCACAGATACGCAGTATTTT,CAISPPLGQASTDTQYF
TRBJ2-5,.,TRBV19,TRBD2,TGTGCCAGTAGTATAGCCGGGACTAGCGGGGAGACCCAGTACTTC,CASSIAGTSGETQYF
TRBJ2-1,once,TRBV9,TRBD2,TGTGCCAGCAGCGGACAGAGCGGGGGGGCTATATACAATGAGCAGTTCTTC,CASSGQSGGAIYNEQFF
TRBJ2-2,.,TRBV30,.,TGTGCCTGGAGTCTCGGGGGAATGGCCGGGGAGCTGTTTTTT,CAWSLGGMAGELFF
TRBJ2-1,.,TRBV5-1,TRBD2,TGCGCCAGCACCCCCCGGGCAGCGGGGGCCAATGAGCAGTTCTTC,CASTPRAAGANEQFF
TRBJ1-3,.,TRBV7-9,.,TGTGCCAGCAGCCCATTTGATCTCCAGGGAAACACCATATATTTT,CASSPFDLQGNTIYF
TRBJ1-2,few,TRBV24-1,TRBD1,TGTGCCACCAGTGATCCCTCAAGCCACAGGGGGCCCTCTGGCTACACCTTC,CATSDPSSHRGPSGYTF
TRBJ2-3,.,TRBV5-4,.,TGTGCCAGCAGCTTGGCCGGGGTCAGCACAGATACGCAGTATTTT,CASSLAGVSTDTQYF
TRBJ1-1,once,TRBV7-9,TRBD1,TGTGCCAGCAGCGCCTACAGGGGTCTGAACACTGAAGCTTTCTTT,CASSAYRGLNTEAFF
TRBJ2-3,.,TRBV15,.,TGTGCCACTGGCGGAGTAGTTTCAGATACGCAGTATTTT,CATGGVVSDTQYF
TRBJ2-1,.,TRBV25-1,.,TGTGCCAGCATGGGGGACTTTTACAATGAGCAGTTCTTC,CASMGDFYNEQFF
TRBJ2-5,.,TRBV7-9,TRBD2,TGTGCCAGCAGCCTAAATAGCGGGTACCAAGAGACCCAGTACTTC,CASSLNSGYQETQYF
TRBJ1-4,.,TRBV5-4,.,TGTGCCAGCAGCTTGGGGGCGGGCACTAATGAAAAACTGTTTTTT,CASSLGAGTNEKLFF
TRBJ2-2,once,TRBV5-6,.,TGTGCCAGCAGCTTGGGTCGCACCGGGGAGCTGTTTTTT,CASSLGRTGELFF
TRBJ2-4,.,TRBV12-3/TRBV12-4,.,TGTGCCAGCAGTTTCCAGGGCAAAAACATTCAGTACTTC,CASSFQGKNIQYF
TRBJ1-2,.,TRBV25-1,.,TGTGCCAGCAGTGTTACAGGTTATGGCTACACCTTC,CASSVTGYGYTF
TRBJ2-2,.,TRBV11-3,TRBD1,TGTGCCAGCAGCCGGACAGGGGGAAACGGGGAGCTGTTTTTT,CASSRTGGNGELFF
TRBJ1-4,.,TRBV30,.,TGTGCCTGGAGTGTCTATCACAATGAAAAACTGTTTTTT,CAWSVYHNEKLFF
TRBJ2-2,many,TRBV4-2,TRBD2,TGTGCCAGCAGCCAAAACACCCTAGCGGGGGGCGCCACCGGGGAGCTGTTTTTT,CASSQNTLAGGATGELFF
TRBJ2-3,.,TRBV6-1,TRBD2,TGTGCCAGCAGTGGGACTAGCGGGACTATGCCAGATACGCAGTATTTT,CASSGTSGTMPDTQYF
TRBJ2-5,.,TRBV7-6,TRBD1,TGTGCCAGCAGCTTAGTGGGGGGACAGGACCCTGGAACCCAGTACTTC,CASSLVGGQDPGTQYF
TRBJ1-5,.,TRBV4-2,.,TGTGCCAGCAGCCAAGATCCTAAGAGCAATCAGCCCCAGCATTTT,CASSQDPKSNQPQHF
TRBJ1-3,.,TRBV11-2,.,TGTGCCAGCAGCCTCTCGATAGAGTCTGGAAACACCATATATTTT,CASSLSIESGNTIYF
TRBJ2-1,.,TRBV5-1,TRBD2,TGCGCCAGCAGCTTAAACCCGGGACTAGTTGTTTATGAGCAGTTCTTC,CASSLNPGLVVYEQFF
TRBJ1-1,few,TRBV13,TRBD1,TGTGCCAGCAGGGATCCTCTCTCAGGGGGTTGGAGGAACACTGAAGCTTTCTTT,CASRDPLSGGWRNTEAFF
TRBJ1-2,.,TRBV3-1/TRBV3-2,.,TGTGCCAGCAGCCAAGATGGGGGCAGCGGTGGCTACACCTTC,CASSQDGGSGGYTF
TRBJ2-1,.,TRBV7-3,.,TGTGCCAGCAGCTCTAGCTCCTACAATGAGCAGTTCTTC,CASSSSSYNEQFF
TRBJ2-7,.,TRBV5-1,TRBD1,TGCGCCAGCAGCCCTTCACCCGGGACAGGGTCCTACGAGCAGTACTTC,CASSPSPGTGSYEQYF
TRBJ2-2,.,TRBV14,TRBD2,TGTGCCAGCAGCCGAGCGGGGGGGCCTTTTAACACCGGGGAGCTGTTTTTT,CASSRAGGPFNTGELFF